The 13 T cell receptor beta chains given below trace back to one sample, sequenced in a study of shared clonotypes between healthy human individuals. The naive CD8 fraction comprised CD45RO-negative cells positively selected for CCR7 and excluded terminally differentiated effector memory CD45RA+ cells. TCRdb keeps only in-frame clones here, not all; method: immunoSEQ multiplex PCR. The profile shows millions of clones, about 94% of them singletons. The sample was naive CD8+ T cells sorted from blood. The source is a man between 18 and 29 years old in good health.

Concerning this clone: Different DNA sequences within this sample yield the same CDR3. The CDR3 nucleotides are TGTGCCAGCAGTGAGGGACAGGGGGTCACTGAAGCTTTCTTT. This codes for CASSEGQGVTEAFF. The chain employs TRBV2 and TRBJ1-1, with 11 bases aligning to TRBD1. This CDR3 spans 14 amino acids. In germline, CDR1 is SNHLY, CDR2 FYNNEI. The ends lost 3 bases at V and 4 bases at J; junction bases unmatched: 1. Full variable domain (rest looked up from reference TRBV2 and TRBJ1-1): EPEVTQTPSHQVTQMGQEVILRCVPISNHLYFYWYRQILGQKVEFLVSFYNNEISEKSEIFDDQFSVERPDGSNFTLKIRSTKLEDSAMYFCASSEGQGVTEAFFGQGTRLTVV.

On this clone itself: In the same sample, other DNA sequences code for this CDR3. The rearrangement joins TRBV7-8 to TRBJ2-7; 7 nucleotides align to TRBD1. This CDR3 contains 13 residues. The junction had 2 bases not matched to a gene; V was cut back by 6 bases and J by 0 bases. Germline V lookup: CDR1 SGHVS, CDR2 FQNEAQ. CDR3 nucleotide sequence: TGTGCCAGCAGTTCAGGGGGCTCCTACGAGCAGTACTTC. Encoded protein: CASSSGGSYEQYF. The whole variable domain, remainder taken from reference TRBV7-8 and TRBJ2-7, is GAGVSQSPRYKVAKRGQDVALRCDPISGHVSLFWYQQALGQGPEFLTYFQNEAQLDKSGLPSDRFFAERPEGSVSTLKIQRTQQEDSAVYLCASSSGGSYEQYFGPGTRLTVT.

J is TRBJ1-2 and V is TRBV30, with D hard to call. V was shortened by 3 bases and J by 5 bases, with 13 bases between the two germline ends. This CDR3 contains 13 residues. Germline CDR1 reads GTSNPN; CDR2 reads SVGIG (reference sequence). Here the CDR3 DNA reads TGTGCCTGGAGCCACGCAATCTGGTATGGCTACACCTTC. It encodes CAWSHAIWYGYTF.

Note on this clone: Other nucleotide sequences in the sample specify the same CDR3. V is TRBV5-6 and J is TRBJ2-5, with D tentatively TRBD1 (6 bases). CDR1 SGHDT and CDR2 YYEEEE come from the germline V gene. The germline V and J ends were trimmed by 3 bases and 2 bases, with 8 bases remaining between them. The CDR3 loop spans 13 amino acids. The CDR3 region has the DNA TGTGCCAGCAGCTCTGGACAGCAAGAGACCCAGTACTTC. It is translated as CASSSGQQETQYF.

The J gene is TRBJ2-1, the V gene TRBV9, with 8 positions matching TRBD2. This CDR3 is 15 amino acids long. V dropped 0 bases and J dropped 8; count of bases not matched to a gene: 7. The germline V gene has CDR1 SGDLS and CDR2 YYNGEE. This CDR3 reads CASSVASGSEYEQFF. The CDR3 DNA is TGTGCCAGCAGCGTAGCCAGCGGGAGTGAGTATGAGCAGTTCTTC.

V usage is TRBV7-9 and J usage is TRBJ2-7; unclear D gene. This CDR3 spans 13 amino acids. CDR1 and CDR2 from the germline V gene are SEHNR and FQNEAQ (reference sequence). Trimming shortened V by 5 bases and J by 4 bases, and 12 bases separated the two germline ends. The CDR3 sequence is CASSGQPIYEQYF. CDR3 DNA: TGTGCCAGCAGCGGGCAGCCTATTTACGAGCAGTACTTC.

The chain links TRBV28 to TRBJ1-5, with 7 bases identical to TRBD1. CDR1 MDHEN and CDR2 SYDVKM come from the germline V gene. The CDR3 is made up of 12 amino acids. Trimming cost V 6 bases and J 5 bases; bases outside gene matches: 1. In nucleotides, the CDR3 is TGTGCCAGCAGCAGGGGGGATCAGCCCCAGCATTTT. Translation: CASSRGDQPQHF.

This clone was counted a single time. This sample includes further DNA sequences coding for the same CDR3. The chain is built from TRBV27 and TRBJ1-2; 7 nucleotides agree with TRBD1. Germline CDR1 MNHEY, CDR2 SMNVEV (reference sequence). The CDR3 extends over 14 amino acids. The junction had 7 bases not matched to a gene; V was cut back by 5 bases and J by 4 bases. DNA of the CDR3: TGTGCCAGCAGTCCCGCCGGGACAGTCTATGGCTACACCTTC. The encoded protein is CASSPAGTVYGYTF.

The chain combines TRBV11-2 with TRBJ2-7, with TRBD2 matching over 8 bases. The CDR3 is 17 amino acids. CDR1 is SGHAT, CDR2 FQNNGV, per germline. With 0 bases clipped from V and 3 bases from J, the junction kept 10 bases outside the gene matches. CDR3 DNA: TGTGCCAGCAGCTTAGATCGTGGTAGCGGGGCGATCTACGAGCAGTACTTC. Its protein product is CASSLDRGSGAIYEQYF. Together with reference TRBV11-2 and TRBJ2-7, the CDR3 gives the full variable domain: EAGVAQSPRYKIIEKRQSVAFWCNPISGHATLYWYQQILGQGPKLLIQFQNNGVVDDSQLPKDRFSAERLKGVDSTLKIQPAKLEDSAVYLCASSLDRGSGAIYEQYFGPGTRLTVT.

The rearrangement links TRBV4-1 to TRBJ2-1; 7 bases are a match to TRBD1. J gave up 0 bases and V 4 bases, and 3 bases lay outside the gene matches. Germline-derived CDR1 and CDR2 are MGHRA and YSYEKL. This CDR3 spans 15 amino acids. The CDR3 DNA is TGCGCCAGCAGCCCACAGGGGAGCTCCTACAATGAGCAGTTCTTC. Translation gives CASSPQGSSYNEQFF.

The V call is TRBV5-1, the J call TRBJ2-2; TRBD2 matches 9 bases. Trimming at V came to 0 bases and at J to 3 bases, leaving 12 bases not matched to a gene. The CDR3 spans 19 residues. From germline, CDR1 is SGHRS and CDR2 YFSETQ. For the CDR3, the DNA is TGCGCCAGCAGCTTGGTTCCCCTGCGGGAGGGCCTTGACACCGGGGAGCTGTTTTTT. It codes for CASSLVPLREGLDTGELFF.

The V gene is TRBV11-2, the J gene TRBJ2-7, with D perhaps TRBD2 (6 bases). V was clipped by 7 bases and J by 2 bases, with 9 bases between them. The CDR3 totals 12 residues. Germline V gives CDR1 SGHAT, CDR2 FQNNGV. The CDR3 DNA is TGTGCCAGCACCCCGGGGGCCTACGAGCAGTACTTC. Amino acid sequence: CASTPGAYEQYF. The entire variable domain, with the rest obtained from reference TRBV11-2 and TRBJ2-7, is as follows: EAGVAQSPRYKIIEKRQSVAFWCNPISGHATLYWYQQILGQGPKLLIQFQNNGVVDDSQLPKDRFSAERLKGVDSTLKIQPAKLEDSAVYLCASTPGAYEQYFGPGTRLTVT.

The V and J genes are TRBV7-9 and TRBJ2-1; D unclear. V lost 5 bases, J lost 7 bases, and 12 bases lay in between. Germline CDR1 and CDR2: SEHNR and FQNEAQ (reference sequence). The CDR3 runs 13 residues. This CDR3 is CASSHGLGNEQFF. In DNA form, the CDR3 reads TGTGCCAGCAGCCACGGCCTAGGGAATGAGCAGTTCTTC.